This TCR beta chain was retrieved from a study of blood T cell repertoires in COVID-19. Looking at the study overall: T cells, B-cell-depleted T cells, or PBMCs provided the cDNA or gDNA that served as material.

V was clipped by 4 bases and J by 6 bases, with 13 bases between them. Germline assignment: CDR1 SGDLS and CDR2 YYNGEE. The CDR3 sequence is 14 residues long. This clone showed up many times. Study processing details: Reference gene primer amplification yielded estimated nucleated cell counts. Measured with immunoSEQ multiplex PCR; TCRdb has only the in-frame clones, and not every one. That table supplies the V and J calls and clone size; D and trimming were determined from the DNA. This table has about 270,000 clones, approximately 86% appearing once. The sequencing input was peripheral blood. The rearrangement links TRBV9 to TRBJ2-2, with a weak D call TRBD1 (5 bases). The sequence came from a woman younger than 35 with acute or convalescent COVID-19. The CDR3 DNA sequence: TGTGCCAGCAGCAGTAGTTGGGGCGCCGGGGAGCTGTTTTTT. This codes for CASSSSWGAGELFF.